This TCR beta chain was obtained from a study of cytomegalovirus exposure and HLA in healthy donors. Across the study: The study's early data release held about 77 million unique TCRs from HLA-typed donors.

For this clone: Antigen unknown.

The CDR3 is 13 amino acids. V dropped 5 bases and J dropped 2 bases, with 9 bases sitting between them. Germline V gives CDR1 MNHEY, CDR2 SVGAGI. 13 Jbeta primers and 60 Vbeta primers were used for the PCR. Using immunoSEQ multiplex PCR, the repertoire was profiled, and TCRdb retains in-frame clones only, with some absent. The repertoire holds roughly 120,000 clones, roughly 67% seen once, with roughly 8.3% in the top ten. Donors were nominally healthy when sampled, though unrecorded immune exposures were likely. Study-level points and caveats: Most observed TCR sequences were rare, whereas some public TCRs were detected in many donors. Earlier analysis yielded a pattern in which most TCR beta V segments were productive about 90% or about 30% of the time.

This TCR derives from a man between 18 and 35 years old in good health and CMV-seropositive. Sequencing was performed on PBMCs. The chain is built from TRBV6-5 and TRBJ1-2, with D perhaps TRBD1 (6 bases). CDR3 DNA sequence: TGTGCCAGCAGTGACGGACAGAACTATGGCTACACCTTC. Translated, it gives CASSDGQNYGYTF.